Described below is a single T cell receptor (beta chain) sequence and its context. Its antigen remains unidentified. Base qualities are missing; no much larger clone stands one base away. These data originate in a study of blood T cell repertoires in COVID-19 (dated by TCRdb to 2018 to 2020). A note on the overall study: Samples covering the acute and convalescent phases of COVID-19 were provided by collaborators in the United States, Italy and Spain. Deeply sampled blood TCRbeta repertoires from subjects exposed to, actively infected with, or recovered from COVID-19 were included in the dataset. Where available, HLA class I and class II types were taken from metadata supplied by the sample provider and were not determined by assay-based typing. The samples were drawn from the first 160 participants of the ongoing ImmuneRACE study and from 950 to 1,500 subjects provided by 6 global collaborators. A de-identified subject ID, COVID-19 status, age in years and sex were almost always included in the sample metadata. The prospective study material was composed of cDNA or gDNA derived from T cells, B-cell-depleted T cells, or PBMCs. A freely available public database, intended as a resource for researchers studying the immune response to SARS-CoV-2, is where the repertoires were released.

Whole blood was collected in K2EDTA tubes by collaborating institutions according to the institutions' own protocols. For TCRbeta analysis, collaborators shipped samples in one of three forms: frozen whole blood, isolated PBMCs, or DNA extracted from either of those sample types. Summary of the overall study and its limitations: The quantity of clinical and demographic metadata differed by source and by participant and was supplied without curation.

The immunoSEQ Assay, a bias-controlled multiplex PCR, was used to amplify TCRbeta CDR3 regions from genomic DNA. The original pipeline was this. Within the assay, amplification of reference gene primers was used to estimate how many nucleated cells each sample contained. To quantify the absolute abundance of each unique TCRbeta CDR3 rearrangement, sequence reads were collapsed and filtered. For each sample, productive Simpson clonality was calculated as the square root of Simpson's diversity index over productive rearrangements. The table comes from immuneACCESS by way of TCRdb, which keeps in-frame sequences with V and J called. Part of the clones is missing from these tables; in studies checked, under half for an unresolved V gene and the rest for unknown reasons. V and J calls and clone size come straight from that table; D and trimming were deduced from the DNA. The sample table shows roughly 70,000 clones, and roughly 70% are seen once. Of the sample, around 21% falls within the top ten clones.

The junction carries 13 bases between V and J, which are trimmed by 1 base and 0 bases respectively. Based on the germline V gene (reference sequence), the CDR1 and CDR2 sequences are LNHDA and SQIVND. There are 16 amino acids in the CDR3, from cysteine to phenylalanine inclusive. Of all the DNA, just the CDR3 is kept, 48 bases in frame from base 1. This clonotype was sampled from a man in his 70s with acute or convalescent COVID-19. The sequenced sample consisted of peripheral blood. This receptor chain uses TRBV19 and TRBJ2-7, with the D segment identity uncertain. The CDR3 amino acid sequence is: CASSIGWQRSSYEQYF. The DNA sequence is given as TGTGCCAGTAGTATAGGATGGCAGAGGAGCTCCTACGAGCAGTACTTC.